This T cell receptor beta chain appears in the sequencing data of a study of CD8+ T cells in alopecia areata. The study, taken as a whole, reports: Scalp sample data also include resident alphabeta T cells from normal skin. For lesional scalp, especially alopecia totalis/universalis, clonality was higher than in normal scalp.

PBMCs provided sorted CD4+ and CD8+ T cells. Once RNA had been extracted, it was reverse transcribed into cDNA to act as the sequencing template. Assay used: immunoSEQ multiplex PCR; TCRdb lists only in-frame clones, some missing. The sample has about 200,000 clones, around three fifths seen once. In its sample, this clone was seen many times. Its specificity is not known. This CDR3 is 17 amino acids long. V was pared by 5 bases and J by 4 bases, with 7 bases of the junction left unmatched. Looked up from germline, CDR1 is SNHLY and CDR2 is FYNNEI. This clonotype was sampled from a human donor in good health. This chain connects TRBV2 to TRBJ2-1, with 14 bases fitting TRBD2. Sequenced: CD8+ T cells sorted from blood. In DNA, the CDR3 is TGTGCCAGCAGTTACGGACTAGCGGGGGGAGAATACAATGAGCAGTTCTTC. This gives the protein CASSYGLAGGEYNEQFF.